Below, 18 T cell receptor beta chains from the same sample are listed, as sequenced in a study of cytomegalovirus exposure and HLA in healthy donors. In the PCR, 60 Vbeta and 13 Jbeta primers were used. TCRdb's copy holds only in-frame clones and misses some; the assay was immunoSEQ multiplex PCR. The repertoire consists of roughly 170,000 clones, with more than 60% occurring once and the leading ten covering 1.4%. The sample consisted of PBMCs. The receptors shown here come from a woman under 40 in good health and CMV-seropositive.

This sequence joins TRBV6-5 and TRBJ2-5; TRBD1 aligns across 11 bases. The CDR3 is 15 amino acids. J was trimmed by 6 bases and V by 2 bases; bases with no gene match: 5. Looked up from germline, CDR1 is MNHEY and CDR2 is SVGAGI. The CDR3 sequence is CASSYRDRGGQTQYF. The DNA for the CDR3 is TGTGCCAGCAGTTACCGGGACAGGGGGGGGCAGACCCAGTACTTC.

V and J are TRBV6-5 and TRBJ2-5, with 8 bases lining up with TRBD2. The J call could be wrong; TRBJ2-7 is a better fit for the DNA end. CDR1 MNHEY and CDR2 SVGAGI come from the germline V gene. The CDR3 extends over 13 amino acids. The CDR3 DNA sequence: TGTGCCAGCAGATTTAGCGGGACGTACGAGCAGTACTTC. Residues: CASRFSGTYEQYF.

CDR3 protein: CASSLGTGGNQPQHF. The CDR3 region has the DNA TGTGCCAGCAGCTTAGGTACAGGCGGCAATCAGCCCCAGCATTTT. The chain has TRBV7-9 and TRBJ1-5; tentative D call: TRBD1 (5 bases). Germline CDR1 and CDR2: SEHNR and FQNEAQ (reference sequence). Between the trimmed V and J ends, which lost 1 base and 2 bases, there was a span of 9 bases. The CDR3 is 15 amino acids.

V gene TRBV29-1 combines with J gene TRBJ2-7; D gene ambiguous. Deletions cut 6 bases from V and 5 bases from J, with 14 bases between. The CDR3 spans 12 residues. Germline CDR1 reads SQVTM; CDR2 reads ANQGSEA. CDR3: CSVVSVSDEQYF. The DNA for the CDR3 is TGCAGCGTCGTCTCCGTTTCAGACGAGCAGTACTTC.

The chain is built from TRBV2 and TRBJ2-1; 10 positions match TRBD2. V dropped 7 bases and J dropped 4; count of bases not matched to a gene: 7. Germline V gives CDR1 SNHLY, CDR2 FYNNEI. The CDR3 loop spans 15 amino acids. The CDR3 coding sequence is TGTGCCAGCATCCGCGGGACTAGCGCTTACAATGAGCAGTTCTTC. This gives the protein CASIRGTSAYNEQFF. Combining the CDR3 with reference TRBV2 and TRBJ2-1 gives the whole variable domain EPEVTQTPSHQVTQMGQEVILRCVPISNHLYFYWYRQILGQKVEFLVSFYNNEISEKSEIFDDQFSVERPDGSNFTLKIRSTKLEDSAMYFCASIRGTSAYNEQFFGPGTRLTVL.

The genes are TRBV7-2 and TRBJ2-3; D ambiguous. Trimming took off 0 bases at V and 0 bases at J, with 10 bases between the two ends. CDR1 is SGHTA and CDR2 is FQGNSA in the germline V gene. CDR3 size: 16 residues. CDR3 region: CASSLAISESTDTQYF. Written as DNA, the CDR3 is TGTGCCAGCAGCTTAGCTATATCAGAAAGCACAGATACGCAGTATTTT.

J is TRBJ2-7 and V is TRBV6-1; the D gene is possibly TRBD1 (5 bases). Trimming pared 10 bases from V and 0 bases from J, leaving 13 bases between. Germline V gives CDR1 MNHNS, CDR2 SASEGT. The CDR3 sequence is 13 residues long. As DNA, the CDR3 is TGTGCCATTAAAGACAGTCCCTCCTACGAGCAGTACTTC. As protein: CAIKDSPSYEQYF.

The chain uses TRBV6-6 and TRBJ2-7; weak D call: TRBD2 (5 bases). Germline V gene lookup returns CDR1 MNHNY and CDR2 SVGAGI (reference sequence). V lost 6 bases and J 3 bases, leaving 9 bases between the germline ends. The CDR3 sequence is 12 residues long. CDR3 sequence (DNA): TGTGCCAGCAGCCCCGGGGACTACGAGCAGTACTTC. It encodes CASSPGDYEQYF.

The rearrangement uses TRBV7-3 and TRBJ2-1; 7 bases agree with TRBD1. CDR3 length: 14 amino acids. Germline CDR1 and CDR2: SGHTA and FQGTGA. Trimming at V came to 5 bases and at J to 10 bases, leaving 11 bases not matched to a gene. CDR3 sequence: CASSPGTGAFEQFF. The CDR3 region has the DNA TGTGCCAGCAGCCCTGGTACAGGGGCGTTCGAGCAGTTCTTC. The variable domain in full, with the rest retrieved from reference TRBV7-3 and TRBJ2-1, is GAGVSQTPSNKVTEKGKYVELRCDPISGHTALYWYRQSLGQGPEFLIYFQGTGAADDSGLPNDRFFAVRPEGSVSTLKIQRTERGDSAVYLCASSPGTGAFEQFFGPGTRLTVL.

The chain links TRBV5-3 to TRBJ2-1, with TRBD2 matching over 8 bases. TRBV5-3 is given ORF status, its function remaining uncertain. V lost 4 bases to trimming and J lost 4 bases; unmatched junction nucleotides: 7. The CDR3 has 15 amino acids. Here the CDR3 DNA reads TGTGCCAGAAGCGCCACTAGCGGACCGTACAATGAGCAGTTCTTC. Its protein is CARSATSGPYNEQFF.

The chain links TRBV6-6 to TRBJ1-1; D perhaps matches TRBD1 (6 bases). This CDR3 is built from 12 residues. The V end lost 10 bases, the J end lost 3 bases, and 12 bases lay between the germline ends. Germline V gene data show CDR1 as MNHNY and CDR2 as SVGAGI (reference sequence). The CDR3 protein is CATETGYTEAFF. In nucleotides, the CDR3 is TGTGCCACCGAAACAGGGTACACTGAAGCTTTCTTT.

The chain employs TRBV6-5 and TRBJ1-2; TRBD1 agrees at 10 bases. This CDR3 contains 13 residues. The J segment lost 2 bases and the V segment lost 6 bases, leaving 0 bases of the junction unmatched. Germline lookup yields CDR1 MNHEY and CDR2 SVGAGI. The CDR3 sequence: CASRTGGNYGYTF. For the CDR3, the DNA is TGTGCCAGCAGGACAGGGGGCAACTATGGCTACACCTTC.

J is TRBJ1-2 and V is TRBV18; the D gene is possibly TRBD1 (6 bases). This CDR3 is 13 amino acids long. The V end lost 1 base, the J end lost 6 bases, and 9 bases lay between the germline ends. The germline gives CDR1 KGHSH, CDR2 LQKENI. The DNA for the CDR3 is TGTGCCAGCTCACCACAACAGGGTGATGGCTACACCTTC. This codes for CASSPQQGDGYTF.

The gene calls are TRBV30 and TRBJ2-5; weak D call: TRBD2 (5 bases). This CDR3 region has 13 residues. The germline V gene has CDR1 GTSNPN and CDR2 SVGIG (reference sequence). The CDR3 reads CARRSAIGETQYF. The CDR3 DNA is TGTGCTCGGAGGTCAGCGATAGGGGAGACCCAGTACTTC.

This clone was seen only a few times. This rearrangement joins TRBV19 to TRBJ1-2; 8 nucleotides match TRBD1. The CDR3 runs 13 residues. CDR1 and CDR2 from the germline V gene are LNHDA and SQIVND (reference sequence). The trim removed 3 bases at V and 4 bases at J, leaving 1 base unmatched. The DNA for the CDR3 is TGTGCCAGTAGTATCGACAGGGGCTATGGCTACACCTTC. Its protein is CASSIDRGYGYTF.

This chain uses TRBV11-3 with TRBJ1-1; D unresolved. Germline CDR1 SGHNT, CDR2 YENEEA. V was shortened by 5 bases and J by 0 bases, with 7 bases between the two germline ends. This CDR3 comprises 13 residues. The CDR3 sequence is CASSRTVNTEAFF. DNA for the CDR3: TGTGCCAGCAGCCGTACAGTGAACACTGAAGCTTTCTTT.

V gene TRBV29-1 combines with J gene TRBJ1-2, with 8 bases lining up with TRBD1. The CDR3 consists of 14 residues. J was trimmed by 4 bases and V by 8 bases; bases with no gene match: 12. Germline loops: CDR1 SQVTM, CDR2 ANQGSEA. This chain's CDR3 is CSTRPSTGGYGYTF. For the CDR3, the DNA is TGCAGCACCCGCCCAAGTACAGGGGGCTATGGCTACACCTTC.

The chain links TRBV2 to TRBJ2-1; 8 positions match TRBD2. This CDR3 has 14 residues. The ends lost 4 bases at V and 11 bases at J; junction bases unmatched: 10. CDR1 is SNHLY and CDR2 is FYNNEI in the germline V gene. This CDR3 reads CASSVASGLTQQFF. CDR3 DNA sequence: TGTGCCAGCAGTGTGGCTAGCGGGTTAACTCAGCAGTTCTTC.